These 10 T cell receptor beta chains share one sample of origin, sequenced in a study of glioma-infiltrating T cells. TCR alpha and beta CDR3 regions were amplified from RNA using iRepertoire nested multiplex PCR. TCRdb re-derived calls from the multiplex PCR reads in MiXCR, one entry per CDR3 protein. The sample consists of approximately 100,000 distinct CDR3 sequences, about 25% of them appearing once. Source material: glioma tissue, nonneoplastic brain tissue, or PBMCs (not recorded which). The source of these receptors is a human donor with low-grade glioma or glioblastoma, undergoing nonglioma brain surgery, or in good health (not recorded which).

This clonotype was seen ten or more times. A junction boundary mismatches the germline segment, possibly from a read error. The V gene is TRBV28, the J gene TRBJ1-4; maybe TRBD1 (6 bases). Per the germline V gene, CDR1 is MDHEN and CDR2 is SYDVKM. The CDR3 has 15 residues. The CDR3, as DNA: TGTGCCAGCCGTTTCCAAGGGGGGAATAATGAAAAACTGTTTTTT. It is translated as CASRFQGGNNEKLFF.

Worth noting for this clonotype: A much larger clone lies one base from this, so it may be a read error. The CDR3 loop is CASSSTYRTTGTQYF. The CDR3 DNA is TGTGCCAGCAGCTCGACATATCGAACGACAGGTACGCAGTATTTT. This chain uses TRBV7-9 with TRBJ2-3; a weak D match, TRBD1 (6 bases). CDR1 is SEHNR and CDR2 is FQNEAQ in the germline V gene (reference sequence). The length of the CDR3 is 15 residues.

This clonotype occurred a few times. This chain connects TRBV5-1 to TRBJ1-3; D gene ambiguous. The CDR3 extends over 16 amino acids. CDR1 SGHRS and CDR2 YFSETQ come from the germline V gene. V was shortened by 0 bases and J by 0 bases, with 10 bases between the two germline ends. The CDR3 protein is CASSLVSGDSGNTIYF. In DNA, the CDR3 is TGCGCCAGCAGCTTGGTCAGTGGGGACTCTGGAAACACCATATATTTT.

This clonotype showed up just once. V and J are TRBV7-2 and TRBJ2-1; TRBD2 is a possible D gene (6 bases). CDR1 is SGHTA, CDR2 FQGNSA, per germline. The ends were cut back, 8 bases at V and 5 bases at J, with 13 bases in the middle. This CDR3 has 13 amino acids. This chain's CDR3 is CASSKGLHNEQFF. CDR3 sequence (DNA): TGTGCCAGCTCCAAGGGACTCCACAATGAGCAGTTCTTC.

This clonotype was seen many times. This chain joins TRBV27 and TRBJ2-7; D remains ambiguous. The CDR3 covers 18 residues. The V end lost 3 bases, the J end lost 1 base, and 22 bases lay between the germline ends. CDR1 MNHEY and CDR2 SMNVEV come from the germline V gene (reference sequence). The CDR3 region has the DNA TGTGCCAGCAGTTTCGCCGGTGGCCAATACAGCCAATCCTACGAGCAGTACTTC. Translation: CASSFAGGQYSQSYEQYF.

This clonotype was seen repeatedly, ten times or more. The chain carries TRBV12-3 or TRBV12-4 and TRBJ1-1, with D maybe TRBD1 (5 bases). The CDR3 covers 14 residues. The V and J ends lost 3 bases and 0 bases respectively, with 8 bases between them. DNA for the CDR3: TGTGCCAGCAGTTTTCGACAGATGAACACTGAAGCTTTCTTT. Its protein is CASSFRQMNTEAFF.

Many counts were recorded for this clonotype. The rearrangement uses TRBV6-2 or TRBV6-3 and TRBJ2-7; D call uncertain. The CDR3 is 12 residues long. V gave up 7 bases and J gave up 2 bases, with 9 bases separating them. Germline CDR1 and CDR2: MNHEY and SVGEGT. The CDR3 bases are TGTGCCAGCACCCTGGGAACCTACGAGCAGTACTTC. Protein product: CASTLGTYEQYF.

This clonotype was recorded at least ten times. This rearrangement joins TRBV10-3 to TRBJ2-5; D is ambiguous. The CDR3 length is 14 residues. V lost 2 bases to trimming and J lost 4 bases, with 11 bases between them. Germline CDR1 reads ENHRY; CDR2 reads SYGVKD. CDR3 protein: CAISEPMVGETQYF. The CDR3 DNA follows: TGTGCCATCAGTGAGCCGATGGTGGGAGAGACCCAGTACTTC.

The chain recombines TRBV7-2 with TRBJ2-7; D gene ambiguous. V lost 5 bases and J lost 3, with 17 bases in between. Germline-derived CDR1 and CDR2 are SGHTA and FQGNSA. The CDR3 length is 15 residues. The CDR3 protein is CASSQFRESNYEQYF. Here the CDR3 DNA reads TGTGCCAGCAGCCAGTTCAGAGAGAGCAACTACGAGCAGTACTTC.

In its sample, this clonotype was seen many times. The V call is TRBV20-1, the J call TRBJ2-1, with 10 bases aligning to TRBD2. CDR3 length: 15 amino acids. Trimming cost V 0 bases and J 10 bases; bases outside gene matches: 9. Germline V gene data show CDR1 as DFQATT and CDR2 as SNEGSKA (reference sequence). CDR3 in amino acids: CSARERAGGPREQFF. CDR3 bases: TGCAGTGCTAGAGAACGAGCGGGAGGGCCAAGAGAGCAGTTCTTC.